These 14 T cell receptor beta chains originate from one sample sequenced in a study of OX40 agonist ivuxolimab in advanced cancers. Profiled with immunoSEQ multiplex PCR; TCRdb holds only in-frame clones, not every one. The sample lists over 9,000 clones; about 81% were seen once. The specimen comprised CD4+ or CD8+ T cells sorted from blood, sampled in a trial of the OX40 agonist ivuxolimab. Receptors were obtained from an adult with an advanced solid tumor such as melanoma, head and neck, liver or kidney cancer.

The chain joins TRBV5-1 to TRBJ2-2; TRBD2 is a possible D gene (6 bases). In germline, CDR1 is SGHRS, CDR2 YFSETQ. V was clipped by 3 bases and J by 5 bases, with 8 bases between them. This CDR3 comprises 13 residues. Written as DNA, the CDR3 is TGCGCCAGCAGCTACCTAGCGACCGGGGAGCTGTTTTTT. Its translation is CASSYLATGELFF.

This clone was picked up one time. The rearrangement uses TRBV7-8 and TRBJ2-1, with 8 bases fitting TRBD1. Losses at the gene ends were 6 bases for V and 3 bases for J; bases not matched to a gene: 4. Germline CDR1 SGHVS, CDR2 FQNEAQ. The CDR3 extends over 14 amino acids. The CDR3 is CASSEQGDYNEQFF. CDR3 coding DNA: TGTGCCAGCAGTGAACAGGGGGACTACAATGAGCAGTTCTTC.

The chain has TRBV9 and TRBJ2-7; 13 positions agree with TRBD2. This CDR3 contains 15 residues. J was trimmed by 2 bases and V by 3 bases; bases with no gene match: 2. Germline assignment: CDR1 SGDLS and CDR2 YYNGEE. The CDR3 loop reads CASSGGTSGAYEQYF. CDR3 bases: TGTGCCAGCAGCGGGGGGACTAGCGGGGCCTACGAGCAGTACTTC.

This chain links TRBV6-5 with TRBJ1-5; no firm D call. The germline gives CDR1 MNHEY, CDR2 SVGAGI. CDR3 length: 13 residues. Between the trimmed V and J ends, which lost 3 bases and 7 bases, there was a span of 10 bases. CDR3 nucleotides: TGTGCCAGCAGTTATGCTGGGAACCAGCCCCAGCATTTT. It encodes CASSYAGNQPQHF.

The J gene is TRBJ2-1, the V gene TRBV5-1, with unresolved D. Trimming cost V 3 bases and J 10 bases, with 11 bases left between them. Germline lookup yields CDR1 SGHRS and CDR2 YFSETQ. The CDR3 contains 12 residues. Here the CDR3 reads CASSYSSWEQFF. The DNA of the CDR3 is TGCGCCAGCAGCTACTCGAGTTGGGAGCAGTTCTTC.

The CDR3 loop is CASSFTVLNTEAFF. The CDR3 coding sequence is TGCGCCAGCAGCTTTACAGTGCTGAACACTGAAGCTTTCTTT. This sequence joins TRBV5-1 and TRBJ1-1; D gene uncertain. V lost 2 bases and J 0 bases, leaving 8 bases between the germline ends. CDR3 length: 14 amino acids. Germline V gene lookup returns CDR1 SGHRS and CDR2 YFSETQ.

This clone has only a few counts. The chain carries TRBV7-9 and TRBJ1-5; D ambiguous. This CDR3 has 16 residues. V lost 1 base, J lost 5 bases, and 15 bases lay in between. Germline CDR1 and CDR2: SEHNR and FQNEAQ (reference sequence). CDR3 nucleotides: TGTGCCAGCAGCTTAGTAACCGGGAGTGTGGATCAGCCCCAGCATTTT. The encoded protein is CASSLVTGSVDQPQHF.

The CDR3 sequence is CSVIDPEGYTF. DNA for the CDR3: TGCAGCGTTATCGACCCGGAGGGCTACACCTTC. This chain joins TRBV29-1 and TRBJ1-2; no reliable D call. V was clipped by 5 bases and J by 8 bases, with 12 bases between them. CDR3 length equals 11 residues. In germline, CDR1 is SQVTM, CDR2 ANQGSEA. Drawing the rest from reference TRBV29-1 and TRBJ1-2, the complete variable domain is SAVISQKPSRDICQRGTSLTIQCQVDSQVTMMFWYRQQPGQSLTLIATANQGSEATYESGFVIDKFPISRPNLTFSTLTVSNMSPEDSSIYLCSVIDPEGYTFGSGTRLTVV.

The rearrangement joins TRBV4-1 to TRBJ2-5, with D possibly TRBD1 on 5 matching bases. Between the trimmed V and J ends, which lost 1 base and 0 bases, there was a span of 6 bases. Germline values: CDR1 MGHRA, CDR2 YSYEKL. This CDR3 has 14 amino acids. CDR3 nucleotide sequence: TGCGCCAGCAGCCAAGGGACATACCAAGAGACCCAGTACTTC. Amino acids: CASSQGTYQETQYF.

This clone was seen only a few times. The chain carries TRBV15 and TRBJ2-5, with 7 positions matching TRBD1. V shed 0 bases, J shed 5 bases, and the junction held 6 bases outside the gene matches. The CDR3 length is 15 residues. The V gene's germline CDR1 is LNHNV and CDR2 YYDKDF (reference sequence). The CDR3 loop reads CATSRDTTGSETQYF. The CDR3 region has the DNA TGTGCCACCAGCAGAGATACGACAGGGTCGGAGACCCAGTACTTC. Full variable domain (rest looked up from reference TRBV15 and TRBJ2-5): DAMVIQNPRYQVTQFGKPVTLSCSQTLNHNVMYWYQQKSSQAPKLLFHYYDKDFNNEADTPDNFQSRRPNTSFCFLDIRSPGLGDTAMYLCATSRDTTGSETQYFGPGTRLLVL.

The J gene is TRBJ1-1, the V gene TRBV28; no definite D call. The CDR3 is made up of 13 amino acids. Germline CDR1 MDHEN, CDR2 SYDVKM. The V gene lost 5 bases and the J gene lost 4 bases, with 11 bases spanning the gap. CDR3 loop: CASSVVRITEAFF. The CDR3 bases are TGTGCCAGCAGTGTCGTCAGAATCACTGAAGCTTTCTTT.

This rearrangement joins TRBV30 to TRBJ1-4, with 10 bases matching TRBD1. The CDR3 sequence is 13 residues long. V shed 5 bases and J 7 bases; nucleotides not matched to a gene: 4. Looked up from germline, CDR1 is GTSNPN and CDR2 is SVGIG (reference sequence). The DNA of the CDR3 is TGTGCCTGGCGGACAGGGGGGAGTGAAAAACTGTTTTTT. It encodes CAWRTGGSEKLFF.

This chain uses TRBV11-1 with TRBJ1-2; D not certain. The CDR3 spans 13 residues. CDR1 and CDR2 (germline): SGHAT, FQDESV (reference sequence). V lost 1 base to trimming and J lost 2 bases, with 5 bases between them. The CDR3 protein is CASSLVRNYGYTF. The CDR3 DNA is TGTGCCAGCAGCTTAGTCCGCAACTATGGCTACACCTTC.

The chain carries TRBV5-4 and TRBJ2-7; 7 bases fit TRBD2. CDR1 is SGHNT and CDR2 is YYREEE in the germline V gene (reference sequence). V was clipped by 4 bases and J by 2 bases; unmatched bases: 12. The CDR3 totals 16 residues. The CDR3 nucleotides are TGTGCCAGCAGCCCCTTTCGAAGCGGGATCGCCTACGAGCAGTACTTC. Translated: CASSPFRSGIAYEQYF. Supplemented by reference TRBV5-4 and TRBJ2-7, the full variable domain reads ETGVTQSPTHLIKTRGQQVTLRCSSQSGHNTVSWYQQALGQGPQFIFQYYREEENGRGNFPPRFSGLQFPNYSSELNVNALELDDSALYLCASSPFRSGIAYEQYFGPGTRLTVT.